These 30 T cell receptor beta chains originate from one sample sequenced in a study of blood T cell repertoires in COVID-19. The table came from immunoSEQ multiplex PCR; TCRdb's copy has only in-frame clones and leaves some out. This repertoire shows roughly 51,000 clones, 80% to 90% found once; its top ten account for under 3%. Sequences were obtained from peripheral blood. These TCRs come from an elderly woman with acute or convalescent COVID-19.

V gene TRBV10-3 combines with J gene TRBJ1-1; D might be TRBD1 (6 bases). V lost 3 bases, J lost 5 bases, and 16 bases lay in between. This CDR3 contains 15 residues. Germline V gene sequence: CDR1 ENHRY, CDR2 SYGVKD. The CDR3 region has the DNA TGTGCCATCAGTGACTTCGACAGGTCGCGGACTGAAGCTTTCTTT. This sequence encodes CAISDFDRSRTEAFF.

The V gene is TRBV29-1, the J gene TRBJ1-1; D unresolved. Germline V gene lookup returns CDR1 SQVTM and CDR2 ANQGSEA. V shed 5 bases and J shed 2 bases, with 12 bases lying between them. The CDR3 is 13 amino acids. CDR3 sequence (DNA): TGCAGCGTTCTATCTACTGGTAACACTGAAGCTTTCTTT. Translation gives CSVLSTGNTEAFF. The full variable domain, completed using reference TRBV29-1 and TRBJ1-1, is SAVISQKPSRDICQRGTSLTIQCQVDSQVTMMFWYRQQPGQSLTLIATANQGSEATYESGFVIDKFPISRPNLTFSTLTVSNMSPEDSSIYLCSVLSTGNTEAFFGQGTRLTVV.

This chain uses TRBV5-4 with TRBJ1-1; possible D gene TRBD1, 5 bases. Germline CDR1 reads SGHNT; CDR2 reads YYREEE (reference sequence). V was pared by 0 bases and J by 10 bases, with 19 bases between. The CDR3 runs 15 residues. The CDR3 spells CASSLEVVGATRAFF. The CDR3 DNA is TGTGCCAGCAGCTTGGAGGTAGTAGGGGCTACGCGAGCTTTCTTT.

The V gene is TRBV4-2, the J gene TRBJ1-2, with D uncertain. The V end was cut by 0 bases, the J end by 3 bases, with 11 bases between. The CDR3 is made up of 15 amino acids. Germline V CDR1 and CDR2: LGHNA, YNFKEQ. The CDR3 sequence: CASSQDLMRDYGYTF. CDR3 nucleotide sequence: TGTGCCAGCAGCCAAGATTTGATGAGGGACTATGGCTACACCTTC.

The V gene is TRBV12-3 or TRBV12-4, the J gene TRBJ2-1; 7 bases are shared with TRBD2. The CDR3 loop spans 12 amino acids. The V segment lost 7 bases and the J segment 12 bases; nucleotides outside the gene matches: 9. For the CDR3, the DNA is TGTGCCAGCACCTCTCCGGGGGAGGGGCAGTTCTTC. This codes for CASTSPGEGQFF.

This chain uses TRBV3-1 (or the pseudogene TRBV3-2) with TRBJ2-5, with a possible D match to TRBD2 (7 bases). V was pared by 4 bases and J by 2 bases, with 14 bases between. This CDR3 region has 15 residues. Germline CDR1 LGHDT, CDR2 YNNKEL (reference sequence). CDR3 sequence: CASSLGAGDQETQYF. The CDR3 coding sequence is TGTGCCAGCAGCCTGGGGGCGGGGGATCAAGAGACCCAGTACTTC.

The chain uses TRBV18 and TRBJ1-6; TRBD1 might be the D (5 bases). The CDR3 runs 17 residues. Germline V gene sequence: CDR1 KGHSH, CDR2 LQKENI. Trimming removed 5 bases at V and 0 bases at J, with 14 bases between. CDR3: CASSAEGVSSYNSPLHF. The CDR3 DNA is TGTGCCAGCTCAGCCGAAGGGGTTAGCTCCTATAATTCACCCCTCCACTTT. Full variable domain (rest looked up from reference TRBV18 and TRBJ1-6): NAGVMQNPRHLVRRRGQEARLRCSPMKGHSHVYWYRQLPEEGLKFMVYLQKENIIDESGMPKERFSAEFPKEGPSILRIQQVVRGDSAAYFCASSAEGVSSYNSPLHFGNGTRLTVT.

The rearrangement joins TRBV3-1 (or the pseudogene TRBV3-2) to TRBJ1-2; D uncertain. This CDR3 spans 11 amino acids. Germline V gene sequence: CDR1 LGHDT, CDR2 YNNKEL (reference sequence). V was cut by 6 bases and J by 6 bases, with 8 bases left in between. The CDR3 region has the DNA TGTGCCAGCAGGGCGGCTCATGGCTACACCTTC. Protein sequence: CASRAAHGYTF.

V usage is TRBV7-6 and J usage is TRBJ2-1; 8 bases match TRBD2. In germline, CDR1 is SGHVS, CDR2 FNYEAQ. Trimming cost V 2 bases and J 5 bases; bases outside gene matches: 5. The CDR3 is 15 amino acids. DNA of the CDR3: TGTGCCAGCAGCTTATTGCGGGGGGTAGACAATGAGCAGTTCTTC. As protein: CASSLLRGVDNEQFF.

The chain employs TRBV9 and TRBJ2-6; 7 bases map to TRBD1. The V gene end was trimmed by 0 bases and the J gene end by 0 bases; junction bases not matched to a gene: 6. The CDR3 loop spans 18 amino acids. Looked up from germline, CDR1 is SGDLS and CDR2 is YYNGEE. This CDR3 is CASSVAPGQLSGANVLTF. CDR3 DNA sequence: TGTGCCAGCAGCGTAGCCCCGGGACAGCTCTCTGGGGCCAACGTCCTGACTTTC.

The V call is TRBV30, the J call TRBJ1-6, with TRBD1 identical over 11 bases. The CDR3 sequence is 17 residues long. Unmatched junction bases numbered 6, after V lost 2 bases and J lost 3 bases. Germline CDR1 GTSNPN, CDR2 SVGIG (reference sequence). CDR3 amino acids: CAWSPGTGGFYNSPLHF. The DNA for the CDR3 is TGTGCCTGGAGTCCTGGGACAGGGGGGTTCTATAATTCACCCCTCCACTTT.

The genes are TRBV13 and TRBJ1-6; D uncertain. Per germline, CDR1 PRHDT and CDR2 FYEKMQ (reference sequence). The V gene lost 5 bases and the J gene lost 8 bases, with 16 bases spanning the gap. CDR3 size: 15 residues. Here the CDR3 DNA reads TGTGCCAGCAGCCCATGGACGAGGGAATATTCACCCCTCCACTTT. Translation gives CASSPWTREYSPLHF.

The J gene is TRBJ2-7, the V gene TRBV5-1; D might be TRBD1 (6 bases). Germline V gene lookup returns CDR1 SGHRS and CDR2 YFSETQ. The CDR3 has 15 amino acids. The V and J ends lost 2 bases and 1 base respectively, with 13 bases between them. CDR3 nucleotide sequence: TGCGCCAGCAGCTTAGGGGGAAGCCTGTCCTACGAGCAGTACTTC. Protein sequence: CASSLGGSLSYEQYF.

The gene calls are TRBV7-2 and TRBJ2-7; D possibly corresponds to TRBD1 (6 bases). This CDR3 has 15 residues. Trimming shortened V by 0 bases and J by 3 bases, and 12 bases separated the two germline ends. CDR1 is SGHTA and CDR2 is FQGNSA in the germline V gene. The CDR3 spells CASSLASGEGYEQYF. DNA for the CDR3: TGTGCCAGCAGCTTAGCGTCAGGGGAAGGCTACGAGCAGTACTTC. The full variable domain, in which reference TRBV7-2 and TRBJ2-7 provide the parts outside the CDR3, is GAGVSQSPSNKVTEKGKDVELRCDPISGHTALYWYRQSLGQGLEFLIYFQGNSAPDKSGLPSDRFSAERTGGSVSTLTIQRTQQEDSAVYLCASSLASGEGYEQYFGPGTRLTVT.

The chain has TRBV2 and TRBJ1-1; the D gene is possibly TRBD1 (6 bases). The CDR3 consists of 13 residues. V was shortened by 8 bases and J by 3 bases, with 13 bases between the two germline ends. From germline, CDR1 is SNHLY and CDR2 FYNNEI. CDR3 residues: CASVGQMDTEAFF. CDR3 DNA: TGTGCCAGCGTAGGACAGATGGACACTGAAGCTTTCTTT.

The J gene is TRBJ1-1, the V gene TRBV3-1 (or the pseudogene TRBV3-2), with D possibly being TRBD1 (5 bases). The CDR3 contains 15 residues. V was shortened by 0 bases and J by 3 bases, with 11 bases between the two germline ends. Germline CDR1 and CDR2: LGHDT and YNNKEL (reference sequence). The CDR3 bases are TGTGCCAGCAGCCAAGAGAGGGGAGGTGACACTGAAGCTTTCTTT. This encodes CASSQERGGDTEAFF.

This clone was detected only once. This chain links TRBV5-4 with TRBJ2-3; D is unresolved. The length of the CDR3 is 11 residues. Trimming removed 4 bases at V and 4 bases at J, with 4 bases between. CDR1 is SGHNT and CDR2 is YYREEE in the germline V gene (reference sequence). CDR3 region: CASSRADTQYF. The CDR3 DNA reads TGTGCCAGCAGCCGAGCAGATACGCAGTATTTT.

V is TRBV4-1 and J is TRBJ2-5, with 12 nucleotides matching TRBD2. Germline CDR1 and CDR2: MGHRA and YSYEKL. V lost 3 bases to trimming and J lost 5 bases; unmatched junction nucleotides: 7. The CDR3 is made up of 16 amino acids. CDR3 nucleotides: TGCGCCAGCAGCCACCTCACTAGCGGGGGGATGGAGACCCAGTACTTC. As protein: CASSHLTSGGMETQYF.

This rearrangement joins TRBV18 to TRBJ2-5; the match to TRBD1 covers 9 bases. The CDR3 has 17 residues. Per germline, CDR1 KGHSH and CDR2 LQKENI. J was trimmed by 5 bases and V by 2 bases; bases with no gene match: 12. Here the CDR3 reads CASSPDVWDRDLETQYF. The CDR3 bases are TGTGCCAGCTCACCAGACGTTTGGGACAGGGACCTTGAGACCCAGTACTTC.

Only one count was recorded for this clone. The chain combines TRBV9 with TRBJ1-1; tentative D call: TRBD1 (6 bases). The CDR3 spans 15 residues. The ends were cut back, 2 bases at V and 5 bases at J, with 16 bases in the middle. The germline gives CDR1 SGDLS, CDR2 YYNGEE. The CDR3 DNA reads TGTGCCAGCAGCGTGAGCGGGAAGAGGGGGACTGAAGCTTTCTTT. Translating it yields CASSVSGKRGTEAFF.

The chain carries TRBV18 and TRBJ1-1; D not certain. This CDR3 has 14 amino acids. Trimming cost V 3 bases and J 1 base, with 9 bases left between them. The germline V gene encodes CDR1 KGHSH and CDR2 LQKENI. The CDR3 loop reads CASSPEVSNTEAFF. For the CDR3, the DNA is TGTGCCAGCTCACCGGAGGTGTCGAACACTGAAGCTTTCTTT.

CDR3 in DNA: TGTGCCAGTAGTTCCCGGACAGGGGAAGGTACGCAGTATTTT. Its translation is CASSSRTGEGTQYF. The rearrangement links TRBV19 to TRBJ2-3, with 9 nucleotides matching TRBD1. The CDR3 loop spans 14 amino acids. V shed 5 bases and J 8 bases; nucleotides not matched to a gene: 8. Germline V lookup: CDR1 LNHDA, CDR2 SQIVND (reference sequence).

The chain has TRBV27 and TRBJ1-1; D is ambiguous. Trimming removed 8 bases from V and 1 base from J, with 14 bases in between. Germline-derived CDR1 and CDR2 are MNHEY and SMNVEV (reference sequence). The CDR3 runs 14 residues. For the CDR3, the DNA is TGTGCCAGCCACCGAAGCAATGCGAACACTGAAGCTTTCTTT. This translates into CASHRSNANTEAFF.

The chain employs TRBV19 and TRBJ2-1; a weak D match, TRBD2 (7 bases). Germline V lookup: CDR1 LNHDA, CDR2 SQIVND (reference sequence). CDR3 length: 12 residues. Trimming removed 4 bases from V and 10 bases from J, with 11 bases in between. CDR3 amino acids: CASSTRGAEQFF. The CDR3 DNA reads TGTGCCAGTAGTACCCGGGGGGCCGAGCAGTTCTTC.

The chain joins TRBV18 to TRBJ2-5; 7 positions agree with TRBD1. V lost 3 bases and J lost 3; bases outside the gene matches: 7. Germline loops: CDR1 KGHSH, CDR2 LQKENI. The CDR3 is 15 amino acids. CDR3 protein: CASSPGTAPEETQYF. As DNA, the CDR3 is TGTGCCAGCTCACCGGGGACAGCACCTGAAGAGACCCAGTACTTC.

The V call is TRBV4-1, the J call TRBJ2-3, with D unclear. V was pared by 1 base and J by 0 bases, with 11 bases between. The CDR3 spans 16 residues. Germline-derived CDR1 and CDR2 are MGHRA and YSYEKL. The CDR3 DNA reads as TGCGCCAGCAGCCAAGTCAACCTAGTTAGCACAGATACGCAGTATTTT. It translates to CASSQVNLVSTDTQYF.

V and J are TRBV18 and TRBJ1-2; the match to TRBD1 covers 9 bases. After removal of 3 bases from V and 4 bases from J, the junction contained 3 bases not matched to a gene. The V gene's germline CDR1 is KGHSH and CDR2 LQKENI. This CDR3 contains 14 residues. The CDR3 region has the DNA TGTGCCAGCTCACCCGGACAGGGGTTCTATGGCTACACCTTC. It yields the protein CASSPGQGFYGYTF.

This chain connects TRBV30 to TRBJ2-7; 8 nucleotides align to TRBD1. With 1 base clipped from V and 4 bases from J, the junction kept 9 bases outside the gene matches. Per the germline V gene, CDR1 is GTSNPN and CDR2 is SVGIG (reference sequence). The CDR3 contains 15 residues. The CDR3 sequence is CAWSDTGTGLYEQYF. In DNA, the CDR3 is TGTGCCTGGAGTGACACCGGGACAGGATTATACGAGCAGTACTTC.

V is TRBV19 and J is TRBJ1-2, with 7 bases lining up with TRBD1. Germline CDR1 reads LNHDA; CDR2 reads SQIVND (reference sequence). V shed 8 bases, J shed 4 bases, and the junction held 4 bases outside the gene matches. This CDR3 spans 12 amino acids. The CDR3 protein is CASFTGVYGYTF. Written as DNA, the CDR3 is TGTGCCAGTTTCACAGGGGTCTATGGCTACACCTTC.

The chain couples TRBV3-1 (or the pseudogene TRBV3-2) to TRBJ2-7; 9 bases agree with TRBD1. Germline V lookup: CDR1 LGHDT, CDR2 YNNKEL (reference sequence). Losses at the gene ends were 5 bases for V and 3 bases for J; bases not matched to a gene: 5. The CDR3 runs to 14 residues. The CDR3 DNA reads TGTGCCAGCAGCTCGAGGGGACAGGGCTACGAGCAGTACTTC. Translating it yields CASSSRGQGYEQYF.